Each of the 12 T cell receptor beta chains below was sequenced from the same sample in a study of blood T cells in healthy people across ages. A J-beta primer mix and a sample-barcoded 5' primer were used in a second PCR of about 7 to 11 cycles. A single record per CDR3 protein comes from TCRdb applying MiXCR to the 5' RACE reads. The table has 1.5 million to 2 million distinct CDR3 sequences, 30% to 40% seen once. The sequenced material came from blood. Receptors were obtained from a human donor in good health.

This clonotype occurred a few times. The CDR3 sequence is CASSQDLERGRETQYF. As DNA, the CDR3 is TGCGCCAGCAGCCAAGATTTAGAGCGGGGGAGGGAGACCCAGTACTTC. This chain links TRBV4-3 with TRBJ2-5; the match to TRBD2 covers 8 bases. The CDR3 runs to 16 residues. The V gene's germline CDR1 is LGHNA and CDR2 YSLEER. With V trimmed by 0 bases and J by 5 bases, 8 bases remained unmatched.

The chain uses TRBV9 and TRBJ1-6, with 10 bases that match TRBD1. CDR1 and CDR2 from the germline V gene are SGDLS and YYNGEE. The V and J ends lost 3 bases and 9 bases, in that order; junction bases with no gene match: 6. The CDR3 contains 15 residues. CDR3 nucleotides: TGTGCCAGCAGCGCCTCGGGACAGGGGAGTTCACCCCTCCACTTT. Its protein product is CASSASGQGSSPLHF.

This clonotype was counted a few times. V usage is TRBV20-1 and J usage is TRBJ2-1; tentative D call: TRBD1 (5 bases). V was trimmed by 1 base and J by 8 bases, leaving 18 bases between them. Germline V lookup: CDR1 DFQATT, CDR2 SNEGSKA (reference sequence). CDR3 length: 15 residues. This chain's CDR3 is CSARGYRPLGYEQFF. Written as DNA, the CDR3 is TGCAGTGCTAGAGGATACAGGCCACTGGGCTATGAGCAGTTCTTC.

The chain employs TRBV28 and TRBJ2-5; no firm D call. The DNA end is more similar to TRBJ2-7, so the J call may be wrong. The CDR3 contains 12 residues. The V gene's germline CDR1 is MDHEN and CDR2 SYDVKM. In nucleotides, the CDR3 is TGTGCCAGCACCGATACTATGGGCGAGCAGTACTTC. Its protein is CASTDTMGEQYF.

This clonotype turned up a few times. The rearrangement links TRBV21-1 to TRBJ1-5; the table calls TRBD1, which could not be checked here. TRBV21-1 is tagged as a pseudogene. The CDR3 covers 14 residues. CDR3 nucleotides: TGTGCCGTAATCAGGCAGGGGTTGAATCAGCCCCAGCATTTT. Protein: CAVIRQGLNQPQHF.

The rearrangement uses TRBV5-1 and TRBJ1-6; TRBD1 matches 11 bases. Germline V CDR1 and CDR2: SGHRS, YFSETQ. After removal of 4 bases from V and 4 bases from J, the junction contained 4 bases not matched to a gene. The CDR3 is 16 amino acids. The CDR3 coding sequence is TGCGCCAGCAGCCGTGGACAGGGGGCTTATAATTCACCCCTCCACTTT. Its translation: CASSRGQGAYNSPLHF.

This clonotype turned up a few times. V gene TRBV7-9 combines with J gene TRBJ2-7; D ambiguous. V was shortened by 6 bases and J by 5 bases, with 11 bases between the two germline ends. This CDR3 is 12 amino acids long. The germline gives CDR1 SEHNR, CDR2 FQNEAQ (reference sequence). CDR3 residues: CASRSARDEQYF. DNA of the CDR3: TGTGCCAGCAGGTCTGCAAGGGACGAGCAGTACTTC.

This clonotype was detected only a few times. The chain combines TRBV9 with TRBJ2-4; 10 bases line up with TRBD1. The germline V gene encodes CDR1 SGDLS and CDR2 YYNGEE. Trimming took 3 bases from V and 13 from J; bases not matched to a gene: 13. The CDR3 is 15 residues long. CDR3 amino acids: CASSATGTGVGEQYF. CDR3 nucleotides: TGTGCCAGCAGCGCGACCGGGACAGGGGTGGGGGAGCAGTACTTC.

The V gene is TRBV10-1, the J gene TRBJ2-7; D is unclear. The V end was cut by 7 bases, the J end by 0 bases, with 13 bases between. Germline lookup yields CDR1 WNHNN and CDR2 SYGVQD (reference sequence). This CDR3 comprises 14 residues. The DNA for the CDR3 is TGCGCCAGCATTCCGGGCCAGGCCTCCTACGAGCAGTACTTC. Residues: CASIPGQASYEQYF.

Note on this clonotype: Germline is not matched at one junction end, which may reflect a read error. The chain is built from TRBV7-2 and TRBJ2-3, with TRBD2 matching over 8 bases. Germline CDR1 SGHTA, CDR2 FQGNSA. CDR3 length equals 18 residues. The DNA of the CDR3 is TGTGCCCGCAGCTCCCCCGGTACGACTAGCGTCATCCAGGATACGCAGTATTTT. Translated, it gives CARSSPGTTSVIQDTQYF.

In its sample, this clonotype was seen a few times. CDR3 DNA sequence: TGTGCCAGCAGCTTAGCGGGGAGTTTCCAAGAGACCCAGTACTTC. It specifies CASSLAGSFQETQYF. The chain has TRBV7-3 and TRBJ2-5, with D perhaps matching TRBD2 (6 bases). Germline V lookup: CDR1 SGHTA, CDR2 FQGTGA. Trimming took off 2 bases at V and 1 base at J, with 11 bases between the two ends. The CDR3 is 15 residues long.

The chain joins TRBV5-1 to TRBJ2-1; 7 nucleotides match TRBD2. Germline V CDR1 and CDR2: SGHRS, YFSETQ. J lost 0 bases, V lost 7 bases, and 13 bases had no gene match. The CDR3 is made up of 17 amino acids. As DNA, the CDR3 is TGCGCCAGCCAGGATATAAGCGGGGCGAGCTCCTACAATGAGCAGTTCTTC. This translates into CASQDISGASSYNEQFF. The variable domain in full, completed from reference TRBV5-1 and TRBJ2-1, reads KAGVTQTPRYLIKTRGQQVTLSCSPISGHRSVSWYQQTPGQGLQFLFEYFSETQRNKGNFPGRFSGRQFSNSRSEMNVSTLELGDSALYLCASQDISGASSYNEQFFGPGTRLTVL.